This entry lists 25 T cell receptor beta chains sequenced from one sample in a study of shared clonotypes between healthy human individuals. TCRdb's table, derived via immunoSEQ multiplex PCR, lists solely in-frame clones and lacks some. The sample includes some 79,000 clones, under 65% of them seen just once. The sequenced sample consisted of memory CD8+ T cells sorted from blood. Subset of the sample: CD45RO+ cells pooled with CCR7-negative TemRA cells. All receptors come from a young man in good health.

V and J are TRBV9 and TRBJ2-1; perhaps TRBD2 as D (6 bases). This CDR3 spans 14 amino acids. Trimming removed 4 bases at V and 8 bases at J, with 16 bases between. Per the germline V gene, CDR1 is SGDLS and CDR2 is YYNGEE. In DNA form, the CDR3 reads TGTGCCAGCAGCCCCGCGGACTACATCTATGAGCAGTTCTTC. This translates into CASSPADYIYEQFF.

J is TRBJ1-2 and V is TRBV25-1, with a possible D match to TRBD1 (6 bases). Between the trimmed V and J ends, which lost 7 bases and 7 bases, there was a span of 16 bases. Germline CDR1 is MGHDK and CDR2 is SYGVNS. The CDR3 sequence is 13 residues long. The CDR3 region has the DNA TGTGCCAGCAATGCACCAGGGGTTCTTGGCTACACCTTC. It encodes CASNAPGVLGYTF.

J is TRBJ1-1 and V is TRBV6-6, with D possibly TRBD1 on 6 matching bases. The germline CDR1 and CDR2 sequences are MNHNY and SVGAGI (reference sequence). The V and J ends lost 7 bases and 4 bases respectively, with 13 bases between them. CDR3 length: 13 residues. CDR3 DNA: TGTGCCAGCATCCCTAGGGGGTTCACTGAAGCTTTCTTT. Protein: CASIPRGFTEAFF.

The CDR3 here is CASSSSGAYNEQFF. DNA of the CDR3: TGCGCCAGCAGTTCCTCGGGGGCCTACAATGAGCAGTTCTTC. V is TRBV10-2 and J is TRBJ2-1; perhaps TRBD2 as D (6 bases). CDR3 length equals 14 residues. Germline lookup yields CDR1 WSHSY and CDR2 SAAADI. V gave up 5 bases and J gave up 2 bases, with 10 bases separating them.

V gene TRBV28 combines with J gene TRBJ2-4, with 7 bases aligning to TRBD1. Trimming cost V 3 bases and J 8 bases; bases outside gene matches: 7. The germline V gene has CDR1 MDHEN and CDR2 SYDVKM. This CDR3 region has 14 residues. CDR3 region: CASSFEGARHIQYF. The CDR3 DNA reads TGTGCCAGCAGTTTCGAGGGGGCAAGACACATTCAGTACTTC.

The genes are TRBV4-1 and TRBJ2-3; 8 bases match TRBD2. V lost 3 bases and J lost 6; bases outside the gene matches: 11. There are 16 residues in the CDR3. Germline CDR1 and CDR2: MGHRA and YSYEKL. The CDR3 nucleotides are TGCGCCAGCAGCCAGACGTCTAGCGGGTTTATGGATACGCAGTATTTT. It specifies CASSQTSSGFMDTQYF.

This clone has a handful of counts. V is TRBV5-5 and J is TRBJ1-5, with TRBD1 as a possible D gene (5 bases). The germline gives CDR1 SGHKS, CDR2 YYEKEE (reference sequence). Trimming removed 0 bases at V and 6 bases at J, with 13 bases between. CDR3 length equals 15 residues. DNA of the CDR3: TGTGCCAGCAGCTTGGGAGAGGGTGGGGGTCAGCCCCAGCATTTT. Protein sequence: CASSLGEGGGQPQHF.

This chain uses TRBV19 with TRBJ2-3; D is perhaps TRBD2 (6 bases). Trimming stripped 5 bases from V and 4 bases from J, with 13 bases between. The germline gives CDR1 LNHDA, CDR2 SQIVND (reference sequence). The CDR3 consists of 14 residues. CDR3 protein: CASSEGLRADTQYF. The CDR3 DNA is TGTGCCAGTAGTGAGGGACTTCGAGCAGATACGCAGTATTTT.

The chain employs TRBV11-2 and TRBJ2-7; no clear D. V was cut by 5 bases and J by 9 bases, with 11 bases left in between. The CDR3 covers 11 residues. CDR1 and CDR2 from the germline V gene are SGHAT and FQNNGV. CDR3 region: CASSQNLPQYF. Here the CDR3 DNA reads TGTGCCAGCAGCCAAAATCTACCGCAGTACTTC.

This clone was detected a few times. The gene calls are TRBV11-2 and TRBJ2-5; D is undetermined. Trimming stripped 5 bases from V and 4 bases from J, with 17 bases between. This CDR3 spans 15 amino acids. Per the germline V gene, CDR1 is SGHAT and CDR2 is FQNNGV. CDR3 in amino acids: CASSHIFRRRETQYF. CDR3 sequence (DNA): TGTGCCAGCAGCCATATTTTCAGGCGGAGAGAGACCCAGTACTTC.

This clone was counted a single time. The chain has TRBV14 and TRBJ1-3; no firm D call. V gave up 3 bases and J gave up 1 base, with 13 bases separating them. CDR3 size: 16 residues. Germline V gene sequence: CDR1 SGHDN, CDR2 FVKESK. The CDR3 DNA sequence: TGTGCCAGCAGCCATATACCTGGGTCTTCTGGAAACACCATATATTTT. Residues: CASSHIPGSSGNTIYF.

The chain links TRBV19 to TRBJ1-2, with a possible D match to TRBD1 (5 bases). This CDR3 comprises 14 residues. The germline V gene has CDR1 LNHDA and CDR2 SQIVND (reference sequence). V was trimmed by 3 bases and J by 4 bases, leaving 12 bases between them. The DNA for the CDR3 is TGTGCCAGTAGTATCACCGACAGCCCCTATGGCTACACCTTC. It is translated as CASSITDSPYGYTF.

Notes on this clone: A much larger clone sits a single nucleotide away, making a read error possible. The chain combines TRBV7-2 with TRBJ2-7; 9 nucleotides align to TRBD2. Germline V gives CDR1 SGHTA, CDR2 FQGNSA. The CDR3 runs 15 residues. V trimming: 1 base; J trimming: 0 bases; junction bases outside the gene matches: 1. The CDR3 protein is CASSLVSGSSYEQYF. The CDR3 DNA is TGTGCCAGCAGCTTAGTTAGCGGGAGCTCCTACGAGCAGTACTTC.

This clone came up a few times. The chain employs TRBV11-2 and TRBJ2-7, with 7 bases that match TRBD1. The CDR3 is made up of 13 amino acids. Germline V CDR1 and CDR2: SGHAT, FQNNGV. V dropped 4 bases and J dropped 6; count of bases not matched to a gene: 6. The CDR3 nucleotides read TGTGCCAGCAGCTCGAGGGGGCATCCCGAGCAGTACTTC. Translation gives CASSSRGHPEQYF.

This clone was detected only a few times. V is TRBV6-1 and J is TRBJ2-5, with a possible D match to TRBD2 (5 bases). V lost 1 base to trimming and J lost 3 bases, with 15 bases between them. CDR1 and CDR2 from the germline V gene are MNHNS and SASEGT. The CDR3 is 16 residues long. The CDR3 coding sequence is TGTGCCAGCAGTGAAGTCGGCGGGCGCGGTGAAGAGACCCAGTACTTC. This gives the protein CASSEVGGRGEETQYF.

The chain couples TRBV25-1 to TRBJ2-1; D possibly corresponds to TRBD2 (6 bases). This CDR3 region has 16 residues. The germline V gene encodes CDR1 MGHDK and CDR2 SYGVNS. Trimming cost V 3 bases and J 4 bases, with 16 bases left between them. The CDR3 DNA is TGTGCCAGCAGTGACGTCTTACGGGAGAAATACAATGAGCAGTTCTTC. Encoded protein: CASSDVLREKYNEQFF.

The chain has TRBV2 and TRBJ2-7, with D maybe TRBD2 (6 bases). V lost 3 bases, J lost 3 bases, and 12 bases lay in between. There are 14 residues in the CDR3. Germline assignment: CDR1 SNHLY and CDR2 FYNNEI. CDR3 sequence: CASSEDGRGYEQYF. For the CDR3, the DNA is TGTGCCAGCAGTGAGGACGGGAGAGGCTACGAGCAGTACTTC. Based on the CDR3 plus reference TRBV2 and TRBJ2-7, the full variable domain is EPEVTQTPSHQVTQMGQEVILRCVPISNHLYFYWYRQILGQKVEFLVSFYNNEISEKSEIFDDQFSVERPDGSNFTLKIRSTKLEDSAMYFCASSEDGRGYEQYFGPGTRLTVT.

The chain couples TRBV29-1 to TRBJ2-1; D is possibly TRBD1 (5 bases). This CDR3 spans 11 amino acids. The germline CDR1 and CDR2 sequences are SQVTM and ANQGSEA. Trimming removed 1 base at V and 9 bases at J, with 7 bases between. CDR3 in amino acids: CSVEVGVEQFF. The CDR3 DNA follows: TGCAGCGTTGAAGTAGGGGTTGAGCAGTTCTTC.

In its sample, this clone was seen a few times. This sequence joins TRBV30 and TRBJ2-3; 7 nucleotides agree with TRBD2. After removal of 3 bases from V and 6 bases from J, the junction contained 9 bases not matched to a gene. Germline CDR1 reads GTSNPN; CDR2 reads SVGIG (reference sequence). The CDR3 has 14 amino acids. CDR3 in amino acids: CAWRGRGRLDTQYF. CDR3 nucleotide sequence: TGTGCCTGGAGAGGTCGCGGGAGACTGGATACGCAGTATTTT. The whole variable domain, filled in from reference TRBV30 and TRBJ2-3, reads SQTIHQWPATLVQPVGSPLSLECTVEGTSNPNLYWYRQAAGRGLQLLFYSVGIGQISSEVPQNLSASRPQDRQFILSSKKLLLSDSGFYLCAWRGRGRLDTQYFGPGTRLTVL.

The chain employs TRBV18 and TRBJ1-2; perhaps TRBD1 as D (6 bases). The germline CDR1 and CDR2 sequences are KGHSH and LQKENI. Trimming shortened V by 5 bases and J by 3 bases, and 10 bases separated the two germline ends. The CDR3 is 13 amino acids. CDR3 DNA sequence: TGTGCCAGCTCAACAGGGTTCGACTATGGCTACACCTTC. It specifies CASSTGFDYGYTF.

The rearrangement uses TRBV4-1 and TRBJ2-5; either TRBD1 or TRBD2 may supply D (5 bases each). The V gene lost 0 bases and the J gene lost 5 bases, with 16 bases spanning the gap. This CDR3 has 16 residues. The germline CDR1 and CDR2 sequences are MGHRA and YSYEKL. The CDR3 loop is CASSQDVGDGGETQYF. For the CDR3, the DNA is TGCGCCAGCAGCCAAGATGTAGGGGACGGCGGGGAGACCCAGTACTTC.

This clone has just a few counts. This rearrangement joins TRBV6-1 to TRBJ2-7; D call uncertain. The germline V and J ends were trimmed by 4 bases and 0 bases, with 13 bases remaining between them. The germline CDR1 and CDR2 sequences are MNHNS and SASEGT. CDR3 length: 15 residues. CDR3 nucleotides: TGTGCCAGCAGTGTCGGCGCGGCAAGCTCCTACGAGCAGTACTTC. This sequence encodes CASSVGAASSYEQYF.

As for this clone: A read error may produce the germline difference seen at one junction end. The V and J genes are TRBV7-3 and TRBJ2-5; possible D gene TRBD1, 6 bases. The CDR3 consists of 14 residues. Germline CDR1 reads SGHTA; CDR2 reads FQGTGA. CDR3 amino acids: CASSPTGFQEAQYF. In DNA, the CDR3 is TGTGCCAGCAGCCCCACAGGGTTCCAAGAGGCCCAGTACTTC.

This chain links TRBV25-1 with TRBJ2-1; TRBD2 might be the D (6 bases). The CDR3 loop spans 15 amino acids. Trimming shortened V by 1 base and J by 1 base, and 8 bases separated the two germline ends. Germline CDR1 is MGHDK and CDR2 is SYGVNS. CDR3 protein: CASSESRGSYNEQFF. The CDR3 DNA reads as TGTGCCAGCAGTGAATCCCGGGGGTCCTACAATGAGCAGTTCTTC.

This clone came up once. The gene calls are TRBV2 and TRBJ2-1, with 10 bases fitting TRBD2. Unmatched junction bases numbered 6, after V lost 6 bases and J lost 4 bases. The CDR3 runs to 15 residues. Germline assignment: CDR1 SNHLY and CDR2 FYNNEI. The CDR3 coding sequence is TGTGCCAGCAGAAGCGGGAGGGATTTATACAATGAGCAGTTCTTC. Its translation: CASRSGRDLYNEQFF.